These 27 T cell receptor beta chains were all obtained from the same sample, sequenced in a study of T cells and Merkel cell carcinoma outcomes. TCRdb keeps only in-frame clones here, not all; method: immunoSEQ multiplex PCR. The sample has more than 150 clones, about 91% seen once; the top ten hold around 9%. The sample comprised tumor tissue from Merkel cell carcinoma. These receptors were collected from a human donor with Merkel cell carcinoma.

V gene TRBV9 combines with J gene TRBJ1-3, with D maybe TRBD1 (5 bases). The germline CDR1 and CDR2 sequences are SGDLS and YYNGEE. This CDR3 is built from 16 residues. V was clipped by 3 bases and J by 4 bases, with 17 bases between them. Written as DNA, the CDR3 is TGTGCCAGCAGCGCAAAAGACCAGGGAGGGGGAAACACCATATATTTT. Protein product: CASSAKDQGGGNTIYF.

V usage is TRBV5-6 and J usage is TRBJ2-5; TRBD1 matches at 10 bases. CDR1 is SGHDT and CDR2 is YYEEEE in the germline V gene. Trimming removed 4 bases from V and 4 bases from J; junction bases left unmatched: 7. This CDR3 is 15 amino acids long. The CDR3 DNA reads as TGTGCCAGCAGCACCCGGACAGGGGGGGGAGAGACCCAGTACTTC. It is translated as CASSTRTGGGETQYF. The variable domain in full, completed from reference TRBV5-6 and TRBJ2-5, reads DAGVTQSPTHLIKTRGQQVTLRCSPKSGHDTVSWYQQALGQGPQFIFQYYEEEERQRGNFPDRFSGHQFPNYSSELNVNALLLGDSALYLCASSTRTGGGETQYFGPGTRLLVL.

This clone was recorded once. V is TRBV28 and J is TRBJ1-5, with D possibly matching TRBD1 (5 bases). This CDR3 is 14 amino acids long. The germline CDR1 and CDR2 sequences are MDHEN and SYDVKM. Trimming took off 8 bases at V and 8 bases at J, with 19 bases between the two ends. CDR3 protein: CASRDGGGMEPQHF. CDR3 sequence (DNA): TGTGCCAGCCGGGATGGGGGTGGTATGGAGCCCCAGCATTTT.

The chain couples TRBV7-9 to TRBJ1-6, with D tentatively TRBD1 (5 bases). CDR1 is SEHNR and CDR2 is FQNEAQ in the germline V gene (reference sequence). Deletions cut 6 bases from V and 0 bases from J, with 12 bases between. The CDR3 extends over 16 amino acids. The CDR3 bases are TGTGCCAGCAGGCCAGGGACGAGCTCCTATAATTCACCCCTCCACTTT. Its translation: CASRPGTSSYNSPLHF.

The chain carries TRBV6-4 and TRBJ2-7; perhaps D is TRBD1 or TRBD2 (6 bases each). CDR3 length: 14 residues. V was cut by 7 bases and J by 9 bases, with 22 bases left in between. Germline CDR1 is MRHNA and CDR2 is SNTAGT. The CDR3 coding sequence is TGTGCCAGCACGGACGGGGGCACCTGGCGGTGGCAGTACTTC. It yields the protein CASTDGGTWRWQYF.

The V call is TRBV15, the J call TRBJ2-2; TRBD1 matches 12 bases. The V gene's germline CDR1 is LNHNV and CDR2 YYDKDF (reference sequence). The V gene end was trimmed by 5 bases and the J gene end by 5 bases; junction bases not matched to a gene: 6. The CDR3 spans 16 residues. CDR3 nucleotide sequence: TGTGCCACCAGCGGAGGGACAGGGGGCTGGACCGGGGAGCTGTTTTTT. It is translated as CATSGGTGGWTGELFF. Full variable domain (remainder filled in from reference TRBV15 and TRBJ2-2): DAMVIQNPRYQVTQFGKPVTLSCSQTLNHNVMYWYQQKSSQAPKLLFHYYDKDFNNEADTPDNFQSRRPNTSFCFLDIRSPGLGDTAMYLCATSGGTGGWTGELFFGEGSRLTVL.

The chain is built from TRBV21-1 and TRBJ1-2; the tabulated D call, TRBD1, remains unverified against the DNA. TRBV21-1 is a recognized pseudogene. The CDR3 is 16 amino acids. The CDR3 DNA is TGTGCCAGCAGCAAAGGGGACAATGGGAGCATCTATGGCTACACCTTC. Protein: CASSKGDNGSIYGYTF.

The chain couples TRBV6-5 to TRBJ2-7; unclear D gene. CDR1 is MNHEY, CDR2 SVGAGI, per germline. V lost 2 bases, J lost 5 bases, and 13 bases lay in between. The CDR3 sequence is 14 residues long. Written as DNA, the CDR3 is TGTGCCAGCAGTTACCGAAATTCACTCCACGAGCAGTACTTC. It codes for CASSYRNSLHEQYF.

The CDR3 protein is CSAFTGIGEQFF. The CDR3 bases are TGCAGCGCATTTACAGGGATAGGTGAGCAGTTCTTC. The chain employs TRBV29-1 and TRBJ2-1, with D possibly TRBD1 on 6 matching bases. The CDR3 totals 12 residues. Trimming took 7 bases from V and 9 from J, leaving 16 bases between them. Germline lookup yields CDR1 SQVTM and CDR2 ANQGSEA.

This chain connects TRBV7-3 to TRBJ1-1; TRBD1 aligns across 7 bases. The CDR3 totals 13 residues. Germline trimming cut 5 bases from V and 6 bases from J; bases unmatched to any gene: 6. From germline, CDR1 is SGHTA and CDR2 FQGTGA. In nucleotides, the CDR3 is TGTGCCAGCAGCAACAGGGGACGGGCTGAAGCTTTCTTT. This codes for CASSNRGRAEAFF.

The chain is built from TRBV10-3 and TRBJ2-5, with 12 bases fitting TRBD2. J was trimmed by 5 bases and V by 6 bases; bases with no gene match: 7. This CDR3 contains 15 residues. Germline CDR1 ENHRY, CDR2 SYGVKD. The CDR3 DNA follows: TGTGCCATCAGCCCATACGGGACTAGCGGGGAGACCCAGTACTTC. It translates to CAISPYGTSGETQYF.

The chain couples TRBV27 to TRBJ2-1; D is undetermined. The V end lost 4 bases, the J end lost 5 bases, and 6 bases lay between the germline ends. This CDR3 has 12 residues. Germline V CDR1 and CDR2: MNHEY, SMNVEV (reference sequence). CDR3 coding DNA: TGTGCCAGCAGTTCCGAAAACAATGAGCAGTTCTTC. This translates into CASSSENNEQFF.

The chain couples TRBV7-9 to TRBJ1-1; 7 nucleotides align to TRBD1. From germline, CDR1 is SEHNR and CDR2 FQNEAQ (reference sequence). The CDR3 has 13 residues. V lost 10 bases, J lost 3 bases, and 8 bases stayed unmatched. The CDR3 bases are TGTGCCACCCAGGGGGTCCGGGACACTGAAGCTTTCTTT. Translating it yields CATQGVRDTEAFF. The whole variable domain, remainder taken from reference TRBV7-9 and TRBJ1-1, is DTGVSQNPRHKITKRGQNVTFRCDPISEHNRLYWYRQTLGQGPEFLTYFQNEAQLEKSRLLSDRFSAERPKGSFSTLEIQRTEQGDSAMYLCATQGVRDTEAFFGQGTRLTVV.

This chain joins TRBV11-3 and TRBJ1-1; D gene ambiguous. The CDR3 is 14 amino acids. Per germline, CDR1 SGHNT and CDR2 YENEEA. V lost 5 bases and J lost 1, with 11 bases in between. CDR3 sequence (DNA): TGTGCCAGCAGCAGAGGTGGACGGAACACTGAAGCTTTCTTT. Its translation: CASSRGGRNTEAFF.

V is TRBV18 and J is TRBJ1-2; D perhaps matches TRBD1 (6 bases). Germline loops: CDR1 KGHSH, CDR2 LQKENI. CDR3 length: 13 residues. V gave up 3 bases and J gave up 2 bases, with 7 bases separating them. The CDR3 region has the DNA TGTGCCAGCTCACCGGGACAAAACTATGGCTACACCTTC. Translation: CASSPGQNYGYTF.

V gene TRBV13 combines with J gene TRBJ2-2; weak D call: TRBD2 (6 bases). V dropped 4 bases and J dropped 3 bases, with 9 bases sitting between them. Germline V gene data show CDR1 as PRHDT and CDR2 as FYEKMQ (reference sequence). CDR3 length: 14 amino acids. The CDR3 DNA follows: TGTGCCAGCAGCTGGAGGAGGGACACCGGGGAGCTGTTTTTT. It encodes CASSWRRDTGELFF.

The J gene is TRBJ2-1, the V gene TRBV6-5, with D hard to call. The germline V and J ends were trimmed by 0 bases and 9 bases, with 9 bases remaining between them. The CDR3 covers 13 residues. Germline V gene sequence: CDR1 MNHEY, CDR2 SVGAGI. The CDR3 DNA reads TGTGCCAGCAGTTACTCGGGCTGGCTTGAGCAGTTCTTC. It yields the protein CASSYSGWLEQFF.

Only one count was recorded for this clone. The CDR3: CASSHSRGRTGELFF. As DNA, the CDR3 is TGTGCCAGCAGCCACAGCAGGGGTCGCACCGGGGAGCTGTTTTTT. The V and J genes are TRBV9 and TRBJ2-2; maybe TRBD1 (6 bases). The V gene's germline CDR1 is SGDLS and CDR2 YYNGEE. The V gene lost 4 bases and the J gene lost 4 bases, with 14 bases spanning the gap. The CDR3 is made up of 15 amino acids.

The J gene is TRBJ1-5, the V gene TRBV6-1; the D is unclear. The germline V and J ends were trimmed by 7 bases and 4 bases, with 17 bases remaining between them. Germline V lookup: CDR1 MNHNS, CDR2 SASEGT. The length of the CDR3 is 15 residues. The CDR3 DNA sequence: TGTGCCAGCAAAAGTAGCGTAGCTTGGAATCAGCCCCAGCATTTT. This gives the protein CASKSSVAWNQPQHF.

This clone occurred once. V usage is TRBV19 and J usage is TRBJ1-2, with D possibly TRBD1 on 6 matching bases. V dropped 5 bases and J dropped 1 base, with 11 bases sitting between them. The germline CDR1 and CDR2 sequences are LNHDA and SQIVND (reference sequence). CDR3 size: 14 residues. The CDR3 DNA follows: TGTGCCAGTAGTGGACAGCCCGATAACTATGGCTACACCTTC. This gives the protein CASSGQPDNYGYTF.

V gene TRBV5-5 combines with J gene TRBJ1-4; D is uncertain. Trimming took 0 bases from V and 8 from J, leaving 14 bases between them. This CDR3 comprises 15 residues. Looked up from germline, CDR1 is SGHKS and CDR2 is YYEKEE (reference sequence). CDR3 bases: TGTGCCAGCAGCTTGGCCACAGCCCTGGGGGAAAAACTGTTTTTT. This encodes CASSLATALGEKLFF.

The V and J genes are TRBV5-1 and TRBJ2-1; 9 bases line up with TRBD2. This CDR3 is 16 amino acids long. Trimming at V came to 0 bases and at J to 10 bases, leaving 11 bases not matched to a gene. CDR1 and CDR2 (germline): SGHRS, YFSETQ. The CDR3 nucleotides are TGCGCCAGCAGCTTGGAAGGCGGGAGGGCGGCAAGCGAGCAGTTCTTC. Translating gives CASSLEGGRAASEQFF. Full variable domain (missing parts from reference TRBV5-1 and TRBJ2-1): KAGVTQTPRYLIKTRGQQVTLSCSPISGHRSVSWYQQTPGQGLQFLFEYFSETQRNKGNFPGRFSGRQFSNSRSEMNVSTLELGDSALYLCASSLEGGRAASEQFFGPGTRLTVL.

The chain joins TRBV2 to TRBJ2-1, with 8 bases lining up with TRBD2. Germline V gene data show CDR1 as SNHLY and CDR2 as FYNNEI. The CDR3 is 15 residues long. V shed 5 bases, J shed 3 bases, and the junction held 6 bases outside the gene matches. The CDR3 here is CASSLSAGGYNEQFF. CDR3 coding DNA: TGTGCCAGCAGTCTCTCCGCGGGGGGCTACAATGAGCAGTTCTTC.

The chain links TRBV19 to TRBJ1-5, with TRBD1 as a possible D gene (6 bases). V was shortened by 5 bases and J by 5 bases, with 13 bases between the two germline ends. Germline CDR1 is LNHDA and CDR2 is SQIVND (reference sequence). The CDR3 runs 14 residues. The CDR3 protein is CASSFQGFDQPQHF. DNA for the CDR3: TGTGCCAGTAGTTTTCAGGGGTTCGATCAGCCCCAGCATTTT.

This chain joins TRBV28 and TRBJ1-2, with a tentative D call TRBD1 (6 bases). The CDR3 is 14 amino acids. Trimming cost V 1 base and J 8 bases, with 14 bases left between them. Germline V gene lookup returns CDR1 MDHEN and CDR2 SYDVKM. The CDR3 spells CASSLSAGVGGYTF. The CDR3 DNA sequence: TGTGCCAGCAGTTTATCAGCAGGGGTAGGAGGCTACACCTTC.

CDR3 sequence: CASSLESGMRELFF. The CDR3 region has the DNA TGCGCCAGCAGCTTGGAGTCGGGGATGAGGGAGCTGTTTTTT. V is TRBV5-1 and J is TRBJ2-2, with a weak D call TRBD2 (5 bases). Deletions cut 0 bases from V and 9 bases from J, with 12 bases between. This CDR3 comprises 14 residues. Germline assignment: CDR1 SGHRS and CDR2 YFSETQ.

The chain joins TRBV7-3 to TRBJ2-7; 7 bases are a match to TRBD2. This CDR3 is 15 amino acids long. Germline V gene lookup returns CDR1 SGHTA and CDR2 FQGTGA. With V trimmed by 1 base and J by 2 bases, 5 bases remained unmatched. The CDR3 sequence is CASSLRGGGTYEQYF. In DNA form, the CDR3 reads TGTGCCAGCAGCTTAAGGGGCGGGGGAACCTACGAGCAGTACTTC.